The 5 T cell receptor beta chains below were found in one sample sequenced in a study of T cells after yellow fever vaccination. TCRdb itself ran the 5' RACE reads through MiXCR, one entry per CDR3 protein. The sample carries 50,000 to 60,000 distinct CDR3 sequences, approximately 5.7% recorded once. This specimen was PBMCs, either bulk or a sorted T-cell subset (CD4+, CD8+, memory, or dextramer-sorted; not recorded which), taken on the day of the yellow fever booster vaccination. Receptors originate from a man younger than 30 who received the YFV17D yellow fever vaccine.

This clonotype was detected ten times or more. V gene TRBV6-4 combines with J gene TRBJ2-1; TRBD2 agrees at 12 bases. Germline CDR1 is MRHNA and CDR2 is SNTAGT. The CDR3 is made up of 19 amino acids. The V gene end was trimmed by 3 bases and the J gene end by 9 bases; junction bases not matched to a gene: 18. The CDR3: CASSERLLAGGAVGFEQFF. As DNA, the CDR3 is TGTGCCAGCAGTGAGAGGTTACTAGCGGGGGGCGCGGTGGGTTTTGAGCAGTTCTTC.

This clonotype was seen repeatedly, ten times or more. The chain employs TRBV29-1 and TRBJ1-3; no clear D. Trimming removed 2 bases from V and 4 bases from J, with 12 bases in between. Germline V gene lookup returns CDR1 SQVTM and CDR2 ANQGSEA. The CDR3 contains 14 residues. CDR3 nucleotides: TGCAGCGTTGAATCGGCCCGAGGAGGAAACACCATATATTTT. Protein sequence: CSVESARGGNTIYF.

The table lists this clonotype with many counts. The CDR3 here is CASSFYPYEQYF. In DNA, the CDR3 is TGTGCCAGCAGCTTCTATCCCTACGAGCAGTACTTC. The chain combines TRBV12-3 or TRBV12-4 with TRBJ2-7; D is uncertain. Trimming removed 6 bases from V and 2 bases from J, with 8 bases in between. This CDR3 has 12 residues.

This clonotype has only a few counts. The genes are TRBV5-5 and TRBJ1-5, with TRBD1 identical over 10 bases. This CDR3 has 14 residues. Germline loops: CDR1 SGHKS, CDR2 YYEKEE (reference sequence). V gave up 4 bases and J gave up 5 bases; unmatched junction bases: 3. This CDR3 reads CASSRQGADQPQHF. In DNA form, the CDR3 reads TGTGCCAGCAGCCGACAGGGGGCGGATCAGCCCCAGCATTTT.

This clonotype has more than one count but fewer than ten. The genes are TRBV4-1 and TRBJ1-2; perhaps TRBD1 as D (6 bases). Per germline, CDR1 MGHRA and CDR2 YSYEKL. Trimming cost V 4 bases and J 3 bases, with 15 bases left between them. This CDR3 comprises 15 residues. The CDR3 region has the DNA TGCGCCAGCAGCCCCCAGGCAGGGGAGCACTATGGCTACACCTTC. It yields the protein CASSPQAGEHYGYTF.